The text below deals with one TCR beta chain. The record originates from a study of cytomegalovirus exposure and HLA in healthy donors. Clones were sequenced by immunoSEQ multiplex PCR, and TCRdb holds only the in-frame ones, with some missing. The sample has just under 65,000 clones, 95% seen once. The CDR3 totals 13 residues. Germline V gene lookup returns CDR1 SGDLS and CDR2 YYNGEE. V was pared by 0 bases and J by 8 bases, with 11 bases between. The specimen sequenced was PBMCs. The V call is TRBV9, the J call TRBJ1-1; D gene uncertain. This clonotype originated in a young woman in good health and CMV-seropositive. CDR3 sequence reads: CASSVGLAAEAFF. Written as DNA, the CDR3 is TGTGCCAGCAGCGTAGGTCTAGCAGCAGAAGCTTTCTTT.